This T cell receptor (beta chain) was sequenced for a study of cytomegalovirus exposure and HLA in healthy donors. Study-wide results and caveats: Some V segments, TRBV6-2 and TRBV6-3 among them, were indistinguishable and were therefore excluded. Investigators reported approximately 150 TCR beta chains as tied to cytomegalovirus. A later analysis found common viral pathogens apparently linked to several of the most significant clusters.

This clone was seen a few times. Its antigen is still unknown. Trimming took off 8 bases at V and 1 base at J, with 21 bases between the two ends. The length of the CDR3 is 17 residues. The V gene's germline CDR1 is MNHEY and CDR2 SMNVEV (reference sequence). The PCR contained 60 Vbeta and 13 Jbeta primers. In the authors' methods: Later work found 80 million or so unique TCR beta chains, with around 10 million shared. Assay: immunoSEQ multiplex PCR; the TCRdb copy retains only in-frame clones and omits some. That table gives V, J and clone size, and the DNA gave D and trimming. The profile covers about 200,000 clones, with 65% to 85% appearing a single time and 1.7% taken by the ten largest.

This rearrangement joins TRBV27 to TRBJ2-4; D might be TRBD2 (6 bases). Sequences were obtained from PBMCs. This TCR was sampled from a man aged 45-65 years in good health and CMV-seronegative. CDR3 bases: TGTGCCAGCTCTCGGAGGGAAAACCTAGGCGCCAAAAACATTCAGTACTTC. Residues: CASSRRENLGAKNIQYF.